A single sample gave rise to the 9 T cell receptor beta chains below, sequenced in a study of shared clonotypes between healthy human individuals. Only in-frame clones appear in the TCRdb table, and some are missing; sequencing was by immunoSEQ multiplex PCR. The table has about 870,000 clones, almost 95% seen once. The naive CD8 fraction comprised CD45RO-negative cells positively selected for CCR7 and excluded terminally differentiated effector memory CD45RA+ cells. Sequenced: naive CD8+ T cells sorted from blood. Source of these receptors: a man aged 30 to 39 in good health.

A note on this clone: The identical CDR3 is also encoded by other nucleotide sequences in the sample. The V and J genes are TRBV27 and TRBJ2-2; no reliable D call. CDR1 MNHEY and CDR2 SMNVEV come from the germline V gene (reference sequence). Trimming took off 3 bases at V and 5 bases at J, with 4 bases between the two ends. The CDR3 is made up of 12 amino acids. This CDR3 reads CASSFLTGELFF. DNA of the CDR3: TGTGCCAGCAGTTTCTTGACCGGGGAGCTGTTTTTT.

The rearrangement joins TRBV6-6 to TRBJ2-5; 10 bases are a match to TRBD1. J lost 0 bases, V lost 6 bases, and 4 bases had no gene match. This CDR3 is built from 15 residues. The germline CDR1 and CDR2 sequences are MNHNY and SVGAGI (reference sequence). The CDR3 loop is CASRGQGDYQETQYF. The CDR3 bases are TGTGCCAGCAGAGGACAGGGGGACTACCAAGAGACCCAGTACTTC.

The rearrangement links TRBV9 to TRBJ1-1; 9 nucleotides line up with TRBD1. V gave up 3 bases and J gave up 3 bases; unmatched junction bases: 12. Germline V gene sequence: CDR1 SGDLS, CDR2 YYNGEE. The CDR3 runs 17 residues. The CDR3 nucleotides read TGTGCCAGCAGCGCTCCGGGACAGGGTTCGGGTGACACTGAAGCTTTCTTT. Its translation is CASSAPGQGSGDTEAFF.

Here the CDR3 DNA reads TGTGCCAGCAGTTTTAGTTTCGGGGCGAATCAGAACACTGAAGCTTTCTTT. It specifies CASSFSFGANQNTEAFF. The V and J genes are TRBV28 and TRBJ1-1, with D possibly matching TRBD1 (5 bases). Trimming took off 3 bases at V and 1 base at J, with 18 bases between the two ends. Germline loops: CDR1 MDHEN, CDR2 SYDVKM. CDR3 size: 17 residues.

The V call is TRBV5-1, the J call TRBJ2-3, with 7 bases identical to TRBD2. CDR1 is SGHRS, CDR2 YFSETQ, per germline. CDR3 length: 15 amino acids. V gave up 4 bases and J gave up 9 bases; unmatched junction bases: 14. The CDR3 is CASSPELAPSDTQYF. DNA for the CDR3: TGCGCCAGCAGCCCGGAACTAGCGCCATCTGACACGCAGTATTTT. The entire variable domain, with the rest obtained from reference TRBV5-1 and TRBJ2-3, is as follows: KAGVTQTPRYLIKTRGQQVTLSCSPISGHRSVSWYQQTPGQGLQFLFEYFSETQRNKGNFPGRFSGRQFSNSRSEMNVSTLELGDSALYLCASSPELAPSDTQYFGPGTRLTVL.

The J gene is TRBJ1-1, the V gene TRBV5-4; D call uncertain. CDR3 length: 13 residues. Germline CDR1 reads SGHNT; CDR2 reads YYREEE (reference sequence). Trimming took off 3 bases at V and 4 bases at J, with 10 bases between the two ends. CDR3: CASSSLAFTEAFF. The CDR3 nucleotides are TGTGCCAGCAGCTCACTGGCATTCACTGAAGCTTTCTTT.

This chain connects TRBV6-9 to TRBJ2-7; TRBD1 is a possible D gene (5 bases). The CDR3 has 13 residues. V lost 8 bases to trimming and J lost 1 base, with 12 bases between them. Germline loops: CDR1 MNHGY, CDR2 SVAAGI. This CDR3 reads CASRIRGSYEQYF. CDR3 nucleotide sequence: TGTGCCAGCCGGATAAGGGGTTCCTACGAGCAGTACTTC.

The V gene is TRBV19, the J gene TRBJ1-1, with unresolved D. Deletions cut 0 bases from V and 4 bases from J, with 30 bases between. Germline values: CDR1 LNHDA, CDR2 SQIVND (reference sequence). The length of the CDR3 is 21 residues. The CDR3 DNA sequence: TGTGCCAGTAGTATAGATCACGGAGCCCCCACACCTAGGAGAGTAGGCACTGAAGCTTTCTTT. It yields the protein CASSIDHGAPTPRRVGTEAFF.

The chain employs TRBV7-3 and TRBJ2-1; D not certain. The V and J ends lost 2 bases and 7 bases respectively, with 15 bases between them. This CDR3 is built from 15 residues. Germline loops: CDR1 SGHTA, CDR2 FQGTGA. CDR3 DNA sequence: TGTGCCAGCAGCTTAGGTCTTGAAAGTCGGAATGAGCAGTTCTTC. Residues: CASSLGLESRNEQFF.